The 15 T cell receptor beta chains presented below share a single source sample, sequenced in a study of blood T cell repertoires in COVID-19. TCRdb's table, derived via immunoSEQ multiplex PCR, lists solely in-frame clones and lacks some. The table has some 180,000 clones, roughly 88% seen once. The sequenced sample consisted of peripheral blood. Receptors originate from a man in his fifties with COVID-19, enrolled during active disease.

This rearrangement joins TRBV3-1 (or the pseudogene TRBV3-2) to TRBJ1-6; 7 positions match TRBD1. The CDR3 has 12 amino acids. V gave up 7 bases and J gave up 13 bases; unmatched junction bases: 7. Per germline, CDR1 LGHDT and CDR2 YNNKEL (reference sequence). CDR3: CASNPGQRPLHF. CDR3 DNA: TGTGCCAGCAACCCGGGACAGCGTCCCCTCCACTTT.

This chain links TRBV10-3 with TRBJ1-6, with a possible D match to TRBD1 (6 bases). Trimming took off 3 bases at V and 13 bases at J, with 13 bases between the two ends. The CDR3 is 13 amino acids. Germline loops: CDR1 ENHRY, CDR2 SYGVKD. CDR3 nucleotide sequence: TGTGCCATCAGTGAAGGGGGGGAGTTGCCCCTCCACTTT. This codes for CAISEGGELPLHF.

The gene calls are TRBV5-4 and TRBJ2-1; 8 nucleotides agree with TRBD2. After removal of 0 bases from V and 5 bases from J, the junction contained 1 base not matched to a gene. Germline V gene data show CDR1 as SGHNT and CDR2 as YYREEE (reference sequence). This CDR3 is 14 amino acids long. The CDR3 DNA reads TGTGCCAGCAGCTTGGCGCGGGAGGACAATGAGCAGTTCTTC. Protein sequence: CASSLAREDNEQFF.

The rearrangement links TRBV5-1 to TRBJ2-1; tentative D call: TRBD2 (6 bases). Germline CDR1 reads SGHRS; CDR2 reads YFSETQ. The length of the CDR3 is 15 residues. The V end lost 4 bases, the J end lost 5 bases, and 16 bases lay between the germline ends. The DNA for the CDR3 is TGCGCCAGCAGCGGCGCCGCGGGACGTAACAATGAGCAGTTCTTC. Translated: CASSGAAGRNNEQFF.

The genes are TRBV27 and TRBJ1-5; D call uncertain. V was clipped by 1 base and J by 4 bases, with 8 bases between them. Germline assignment: CDR1 MNHEY and CDR2 SMNVEV (reference sequence). There are 14 residues in the CDR3. CDR3 nucleotides: TGTGCCAGCAGTTTATTGACGGGGAATCAGCCCCAGCATTTT. Its protein product is CASSLLTGNQPQHF.

The chain joins TRBV14 to TRBJ2-6; 10 bases align to TRBD2. The CDR3 totals 20 residues. Germline CDR1 and CDR2: SGHDN and FVKESK. J gave up 0 bases and V 4 bases, and 12 bases lay outside the gene matches. The CDR3 region has the DNA TGTGCCAGCAGCCCCCTGTCGGTAGCGGGGGGCCCCTCTGGGGCCAACGTCCTGACTTTC. It encodes CASSPLSVAGGPSGANVLTF.

This chain connects TRBV7-2 to TRBJ2-5, with D possibly TRBD1 on 6 matching bases. This CDR3 spans 15 amino acids. Germline lookup yields CDR1 SGHTA and CDR2 FQGNSA. Trimming took 5 bases from V and 7 from J, leaving 20 bases between them. CDR3 residues: CASSPPGTRGGTQYF. The CDR3 DNA follows: TGTGCCAGCAGCCCCCCCGGGACACGAGGAGGGACCCAGTACTTC.

For the CDR3, the DNA is TGTGCCAGCAGTTTAACACAGGGGAAGTTGAGCAATCAGCCCCAGCATTTT. Protein sequence: CASSLTQGKLSNQPQHF. This sequence joins TRBV27 and TRBJ1-5; 7 positions agree with TRBD1. The CDR3 totals 17 residues. Germline V gene data show CDR1 as MNHEY and CDR2 as SMNVEV (reference sequence). The V and J ends lost 2 bases and 1 base, in that order; junction bases with no gene match: 8.

The J gene is TRBJ2-5, the V gene TRBV7-3; 7 nucleotides align to TRBD1. The CDR3 consists of 16 residues. The junction had 8 bases not matched to a gene; V was cut back by 4 bases and J by 0 bases. Germline CDR1 and CDR2: SGHTA and FQGTGA. The CDR3 sequence is CASSSSDRSYQETQYF. The CDR3 region has the DNA TGTGCCAGCAGCTCTTCGGACAGGTCTTACCAAGAGACCCAGTACTTC.

The J gene is TRBJ1-6, the V gene TRBV6-5; 9 nucleotides align to TRBD1. The CDR3 contains 15 residues. With V trimmed by 5 bases and J by 6 bases, 5 bases remained unmatched. CDR1 and CDR2 (germline): MNHEY, SVGAGI. CDR3 protein: CASSQQGASNSPLHF. The CDR3 region has the DNA TGTGCCAGCAGTCAACAGGGGGCGTCTAATTCACCCCTCCACTTT.

The chain employs TRBV5-5 and TRBJ1-4; tentatively, D is TRBD1 (6 bases). Germline V gene lookup returns CDR1 SGHKS and CDR2 YYEKEE (reference sequence). The CDR3 is 14 amino acids. V was cut by 4 bases and J by 4 bases, with 11 bases left in between. The CDR3 sequence: CASSKTGRNEKLFF. CDR3 in DNA: TGTGCCAGCAGCAAGACAGGACGTAATGAAAAACTGTTTTTT.

The chain joins TRBV3-1 (or the pseudogene TRBV3-2) to TRBJ2-5, with 7 nucleotides matching TRBD2. The CDR3 sequence is 14 residues long. Germline trimming cut 4 bases from V and 2 bases from J; bases unmatched to any gene: 4. CDR1 is LGHDT, CDR2 YNNKEL, per germline (reference sequence). The CDR3 loop reads CASSPRGEQETQYF. CDR3 nucleotide sequence: TGTGCCAGCAGCCCTCGGGGGGAACAAGAGACCCAGTACTTC.

The chain has TRBV19 and TRBJ2-1; 12 bases are a match to TRBD2. After removal of 3 bases from V and 9 bases from J, the junction contained 6 bases not matched to a gene. CDR3 size: 15 residues. Germline V lookup: CDR1 LNHDA, CDR2 SQIVND (reference sequence). Here the CDR3 DNA reads TGTGCCAGTAGTATCCTAGCGGGAGGGCCAAGTGAGCAGTTCTTC. Protein sequence: CASSILAGGPSEQFF.

This chain uses TRBV7-6 with TRBJ2-2, with 9 bases lining up with TRBD1. Germline V gene sequence: CDR1 SGHVS, CDR2 FNYEAQ. V lost 5 bases to trimming and J lost 0 bases; unmatched junction nucleotides: 10. There are 18 residues in the CDR3. The CDR3 is CASSQRGQGTANTGELFF. The DNA of the CDR3 is TGTGCCAGCAGCCAAAGGGGACAGGGAACCGCGAACACCGGGGAGCTGTTTTTT.

This clone turned up a few times. The chain employs TRBV5-1 and TRBJ2-7; 12 nucleotides agree with TRBD1. Per germline, CDR1 SGHRS and CDR2 YFSETQ. This CDR3 has 16 residues. After removal of 4 bases from V and 6 bases from J, the junction contained 11 bases not matched to a gene. The CDR3 bases are TGCGCCAGCAGCCAGACCCCGGGACAGGGGGCGGCCGAGCAGTACTTC. It codes for CASSQTPGQGAAEQYF.